The clone carrying this T cell receptor (beta chain) was seen at least ten times. Its antigen is undetermined. These data are taken from a study of T cell repertoires in cytomegalovirus infection. Study context: Public TCR beta signatures marked donors with CMV infection and the matching HLA. Overall study findings and caveats: Cumulated frequencies of public TCR beta families served to identify carriers of CMV plus the relevant HLA. The response measured ex vivo was dominated by TCR beta clonotypes (HLA-C-restricted and CMV-specific).

TCRdb reprocessed the reads via MiXCR and lists one record per CDR3 protein. The table lists hundreds of thousands of distinct CDR3 sequences, about a sixth of them singletons. This CDR3 comprises 15 residues. V was pared by 5 bases and J by 8 bases, with 9 bases of the junction left unmatched. CDR1 SEHNR and CDR2 FQNEAQ come from the germline V gene (reference sequence). V is TRBV7-9 and J is TRBJ1-4, with 9 bases that match TRBD1. This TCR derives from a human donor in good health (CMV status not recorded). Some clones in this sample may be carry-over from other donors' samples. Material for sequencing was PBMCs. Written as DNA, the CDR3 is TGTGCCAGCAGCGCACCGGGACAGGGAAAGGAAAAACTGTTTTTT. It translates to CASSAPGQGKEKLFF.